This T cell receptor (beta chain) was identified during a study of glioma-infiltrating T cells after dendritic cell vaccination. The sample's time point: after dendritic cell vaccination, including at tumor progression/relapse. Assay used: immunoSEQ multiplex PCR; TCRdb lists only in-frame clones, some missing. The data show approximately 110,000 clones, with almost 90% seen just once and roughly 2.8% held by the top ten. V dropped 4 bases and J dropped 4; count of bases not matched to a gene: 7. The CDR3 totals 17 residues. Germline V gene sequence: CDR1 SGHRS, CDR2 YFSETQ. The receptor's source is a human donor with glioblastoma. The chain uses TRBV5-1 and TRBJ2-1; TRBD2 aligns across 14 bases. The material was blood, obtained after dendritic cell vaccination. The CDR3 protein is CASSPGTSGRDYNEQFF. The DNA of the CDR3 is TGCGCCAGCAGCCCCGGGACTAGCGGGAGAGATTACAATGAGCAGTTCTTC.